The 31 T cell receptor beta chains below all came from one sample that was sequenced in a study of blood T cell repertoires in COVID-19. The data were produced by immunoSEQ multiplex PCR, yet TCRdb's version contains in-frame clones alone and is incomplete. The data show about 170,000 clones, approximately 85% seen once. The sample comprised peripheral blood. The source is a woman aged 80 or over with COVID-19, enrolled during active disease.

The chain links TRBV6-2 or TRBV6-3 to TRBJ2-2, with D maybe TRBD2 (5 bases). The CDR3 runs 17 residues. Germline V gives CDR1 MNHEY, CDR2 SVGEGT. V gave up 0 bases and J gave up 2 bases, with 13 bases separating them. CDR3 sequence: CASSYSRENLNTGELFF. CDR3 sequence (DNA): TGTGCCAGCAGTTACTCGAGGGAGAACCTTAACACCGGGGAGCTGTTTTTT.

The chain couples TRBV12-3 or TRBV12-4 to TRBJ2-7; D uncertain. V lost 1 base and J lost 12, with 10 bases in between. The CDR3 contains 11 residues. The DNA of the CDR3 is TGTGCCAGCAGTTTAGGGAGAGTCCCGTACTTC. Protein sequence: CASSLGRVPYF.

This chain connects TRBV5-5 to TRBJ1-1; D is undetermined. The CDR3 is 17 amino acids. The V gene lost 5 bases and the J gene lost 1 base, with 21 bases spanning the gap. The V gene's germline CDR1 is SGHKS and CDR2 YYEKEE (reference sequence). In nucleotides, the CDR3 is TGTGCCAGCAGTCATGGGGTCGGAGGAGACAAGAACACTGAAGCTTTCTTT. Its protein is CASSHGVGGDKNTEAFF.

V usage is TRBV6-5 and J usage is TRBJ1-4; a possible D gene is TRBD1 (5 bases). V lost 8 bases and J 8 bases, leaving 12 bases between the germline ends. The CDR3 contains 12 residues. CDR1 is MNHEY and CDR2 is SVGAGI in the germline V gene. CDR3 nucleotide sequence: TGTGCCAGCCGGGGGTCGAGGGAAAAACTGTTTTTT. Translating it yields CASRGSREKLFF.

The chain is built from TRBV28 and TRBJ2-5, with 9 bases that match TRBD1. V shed 6 bases, J shed 7 bases, and the junction held 9 bases outside the gene matches. The length of the CDR3 is 14 residues. Germline CDR1 and CDR2: MDHEN and SYDVKM. This CDR3 is CASSSGQGLWTQYF. CDR3 bases: TGTGCCAGCAGCTCGGGACAGGGATTGTGGACCCAGTACTTC.

The chain couples TRBV2 to TRBJ2-3; possible D gene TRBD2, 5 bases. Looked up from germline, CDR1 is SNHLY and CDR2 is FYNNEI. The CDR3 is 15 amino acids. The V end was cut by 4 bases, the J end by 5 bases, with 16 bases between. The DNA of the CDR3 is TGTGCCAGCAGTGTCCGTAGGTCTGAGGGAGATACGCAGTATTTT. This encodes CASSVRRSEGDTQYF.

The chain joins TRBV7-9 to TRBJ1-2; 9 bases align to TRBD1. V lost 5 bases, J lost 7 bases, and 8 bases stayed unmatched. This CDR3 has 14 amino acids. Looked up from germline, CDR1 is SEHNR and CDR2 is FQNEAQ (reference sequence). The CDR3 coding sequence is TGTGCCAGCAGCCCGAGGGACAGGGAAACTGGCTACACCTTC. Translation gives CASSPRDRETGYTF.

CDR3 protein: CASTHGQGITETQYF. The CDR3 coding sequence is TGCGCCAGCACCCATGGACAGGGAATTACGGAGACCCAGTACTTC. J is TRBJ2-5 and V is TRBV5-1, with 8 bases matching TRBD1. The CDR3 loop spans 15 amino acids. CDR1 and CDR2 from the germline V gene are SGHRS and YFSETQ. The V and J ends lost 6 bases and 5 bases, in that order; junction bases with no gene match: 12.

The chain links TRBV27 to TRBJ1-1; D not resolved. Germline assignment: CDR1 MNHEY and CDR2 SMNVEV (reference sequence). CDR3 length equals 12 residues. Trimming removed 5 bases from V and 9 bases from J, with 13 bases in between. The CDR3 DNA reads TGTGCCAGCAGTCCCTCCTTCGGGAAAGCTTTCTTT. Its translation: CASSPSFGKAFF.

The chain employs TRBV10-3 and TRBJ2-7; 11 bases align to TRBD1. V dropped 4 bases and J dropped 7; count of bases not matched to a gene: 9. The CDR3 runs to 15 residues. The germline gives CDR1 ENHRY, CDR2 SYGVKD. CDR3 amino acids: CAISGSGQGAIEQYF. CDR3 coding DNA: TGTGCCATCAGTGGGAGCGGACAGGGGGCGATTGAGCAGTACTTC.

DNA for the CDR3: TGTGCCAGCAGCCCGATGCGGGGCTCCTACAATGAGCAGTTCTTC. It codes for CASSPMRGSYNEQFF. V usage is TRBV5-4 and J usage is TRBJ2-1; TRBD2 is a possible D gene (6 bases). Germline-derived CDR1 and CDR2 are SGHNT and YYREEE (reference sequence). Trimming pared 4 bases from V and 0 bases from J, leaving 11 bases between. The CDR3 runs to 15 residues.

The gene calls are TRBV6-5 and TRBJ1-3; D perhaps matches TRBD1 (6 bases). With 6 bases removed from V and 2 bases from J, the gap between germline ends came to 8 bases. The CDR3 sequence is 13 residues long. Germline values: CDR1 MNHEY, CDR2 SVGAGI. CDR3 DNA sequence: TGTGCCAGCAGACAGGGAGCTGGAAACACCATATATTTT. Protein sequence: CASRQGAGNTIYF.

The CDR3 protein is CATSRDTSGQYF. The CDR3 DNA follows: TGTGCCACCAGCAGAGACACCTCCGGGCAGTACTTC. V usage is TRBV15 and J usage is TRBJ2-7, with D unclear. The CDR3 extends over 12 amino acids. Trimming stripped 0 bases from V and 9 bases from J, with 9 bases between. Germline CDR1 reads LNHNV; CDR2 reads YYDKDF (reference sequence).

This chain connects TRBV5-1 to TRBJ1-1, with TRBD1 as a possible D gene (6 bases). Germline CDR1 and CDR2: SGHRS and YFSETQ. There are 14 residues in the CDR3. V was shortened by 6 bases and J by 1 base, with 13 bases between the two germline ends. CDR3 in amino acids: CASTEDSTNTEAFF. The CDR3 DNA sequence: TGCGCCAGCACCGAGGACAGCACGAACACTGAAGCTTTCTTT.

The V and J genes are TRBV2 and TRBJ2-7; 10 bases are shared with TRBD1. CDR3 length equals 14 residues. Looked up from germline, CDR1 is SNHLY and CDR2 is FYNNEI. The V segment lost 7 bases and the J segment 4 bases; nucleotides outside the gene matches: 7. In nucleotides, the CDR3 is TGTGCCAGCATCCGGGACAGGGGACCATACGAGCAGTACTTC. Amino acids: CASIRDRGPYEQYF.

The chain links TRBV25-1 to TRBJ1-1; 7 bases agree with TRBD1. After removal of 6 bases from V and 1 base from J, the junction contained 5 bases not matched to a gene. The CDR3 is made up of 14 amino acids. Germline CDR1 and CDR2: MGHDK and SYGVNS. CDR3: CASSLTGTNTEAFF. In DNA, the CDR3 is TGTGCCAGCAGCTTGACAGGGACGAACACTGAAGCTTTCTTT.

This rearrangement joins TRBV7-9 to TRBJ2-4; possible D gene TRBD2, 5 bases. Deletions cut 1 base from V and 0 bases from J, with 7 bases between. The CDR3 sequence is 15 residues long. Germline CDR1 and CDR2: SEHNR and FQNEAQ (reference sequence). The CDR3 nucleotides are TGTGCCAGCAGCTTAGTCAGCGGAGCCAAAAACATTCAGTACTTC. It encodes CASSLVSGAKNIQYF.

The CDR3 protein is CAWSWNRGIGYTF. For the CDR3, the DNA is TGTGCCTGGAGTTGGAACAGGGGAATTGGTTACACCTTC. The rearrangement uses TRBV30 and TRBJ1-2; the match to TRBD1 covers 7 bases. CDR1 and CDR2 (germline): GTSNPN, SVGIG (reference sequence). V was clipped by 2 bases and J by 11 bases; unmatched bases: 11. The CDR3 runs to 13 residues.

This CDR3 reads CASSLTLSRLSSYEQYF. The CDR3 DNA is TGTGCCAGCAGCTTAACCTTGTCAAGACTCTCCTCCTACGAGCAGTACTTC. The rearrangement joins TRBV11-2 to TRBJ2-7; D gene unclear. Trimming took off 2 bases at V and 0 bases at J, with 17 bases between the two ends. Germline V gene data show CDR1 as SGHAT and CDR2 as FQNNGV. CDR3 size: 17 residues.

This chain links TRBV6-6 with TRBJ2-2; 9 bases map to TRBD2. Germline CDR1 is MNHNY and CDR2 is SVGAGI (reference sequence). V lost 7 bases, J lost 8 bases, and 14 bases stayed unmatched. The CDR3 loop spans 16 amino acids. The CDR3 bases are TGTGCCAGCAACATGGGACGGGGAGCGGGAGGAGGGGAGCTGTTTTTT. This encodes CASNMGRGAGGGELFF.

Comments on this clone: Likely a read error: the CDR3 ends without its conserved phenylalanine or tryptophan. The DNA is omitted, as the CDR3 cannot be located on it reliably, and the CDR3 follows TCRdb's listing. The CDR3 spells CAWSPTAGG. The chain couples TRBV30 to TRBJ1-1; TRBD1 is the table's D call and was not checked against the DNA. Including both end residues, the CDR3 is 9 amino acids long. Germline CDR1 reads GTSNPN; CDR2 reads SVGIG (reference sequence).

The rearrangement links TRBV19 to TRBJ1-2; 8 nucleotides align to TRBD1. The germline gives CDR1 LNHDA, CDR2 SQIVND (reference sequence). V shed 6 bases, J shed 4 bases, and the junction held 13 bases outside the gene matches. CDR3 size: 16 residues. The CDR3, as DNA: TGTGCCAGTAGGACAGGGGAAGCCTCGGGGGGCTATGGCTACACCTTC. The encoded protein is CASRTGEASGGYGYTF.

This chain connects TRBV11-2 to TRBJ1-1; maybe TRBD1 (5 bases). Trimming cost V 7 bases and J 7 bases, with 13 bases left between them. The CDR3 loop spans 12 amino acids. Germline values: CDR1 SGHAT, CDR2 FQNNGV. The chain's CDR3 is CASIRAGDEAFF. The CDR3 DNA reads as TGTGCCAGCATCAGGGCAGGAGATGAAGCTTTCTTT.

This chain joins TRBV7-3 and TRBJ2-2; the D gene is possibly TRBD2 (6 bases). Germline CDR1 reads SGHTA; CDR2 reads FQGTGA. V was clipped by 1 base and J by 4 bases, with 7 bases between them. The CDR3 has 14 amino acids. Written as DNA, the CDR3 is TGTGCCAGCAGCTTAATGGGGGGCACCGGGGAGCTGTTTTTT. This codes for CASSLMGGTGELFF.

The sample holds a few counts of this clone. The genes are TRBV18 and TRBJ1-4; 8 nucleotides agree with TRBD1. Germline V gene lookup returns CDR1 KGHSH and CDR2 LQKENI. The trim removed 3 bases at V and 7 bases at J, leaving 7 bases unmatched. CDR3 length: 15 amino acids. In nucleotides, the CDR3 is TGTGCCAGCTCACCTCTCAGGGGGCGTAGTGAAAAACTGTTTTTT. This encodes CASSPLRGRSEKLFF.

This chain joins TRBV19 and TRBJ1-4; D is undetermined. This CDR3 has 15 residues. The V end lost 3 bases, the J end lost 8 bases, and 16 bases lay between the germline ends. CDR1 LNHDA and CDR2 SQIVND come from the germline V gene (reference sequence). The chain's CDR3 is CASSMIRGLVEKLFF. The CDR3 nucleotides are TGTGCCAGTAGTATGATTAGAGGGTTGGTCGAAAAACTGTTTTTT. The whole variable domain, remainder taken from reference TRBV19 and TRBJ1-4, is DGGITQSPKYLFRKEGQNVTLSCEQNLNHDAMYWYRQDPGQGLRLIYYSQIVNDFQKGDIAEGYSVSREKKESFPLTVTSAQKNPTAFYLCASSMIRGLVEKLFFGSGTQLSVL.

J is TRBJ1-5 and V is TRBV6-2 or TRBV6-3, with a weak D call TRBD1 (6 bases). Germline CDR1 and CDR2: MNHEY and SVGEGT. CDR3 size: 17 residues. V was clipped by 5 bases and J by 0 bases, with 17 bases between them. The CDR3 nucleotides read TGTGCCAGCAGTCCATCCAGGGGTGAGCCTAGCAATCAGCCCCAGCATTTT. Translation: CASSPSRGEPSNQPQHF.

This chain uses TRBV18 with TRBJ1-1; D is uncertain. Germline CDR1 is KGHSH and CDR2 is LQKENI. Trimming cost V 4 bases and J 2 bases, with 2 bases left between them. CDR3 length: 11 amino acids. CDR3: CASSLNTEAFF. As DNA, the CDR3 is TGTGCCAGCTCACTAAACACTGAAGCTTTCTTT.

The chain uses TRBV19 and TRBJ2-3, with D unclear. Deletions cut 0 bases from V and 0 bases from J, with 4 bases between. This CDR3 has 14 amino acids. CDR1 and CDR2 (germline): LNHDA, SQIVND (reference sequence). The CDR3 protein is CASSIDVSTDTQYF. For the CDR3, the DNA is TGTGCCAGTAGTATAGACGTTAGCACAGATACGCAGTATTTT.

The CDR3 sequence: CATSDPQGAGTETQYF. The DNA of the CDR3 is TGTGCCACCAGTGATCCCCAGGGGGCTGGGACAGAGACCCAGTACTTC. The genes are TRBV24-1 and TRBJ2-5; the match to TRBD1 covers 8 bases. With V trimmed by 3 bases and J by 4 bases, 9 bases remained unmatched. The germline V gene has CDR1 KGHDR and CDR2 SFDVKD. This CDR3 region has 16 residues.

The chain uses TRBV6-2 or TRBV6-3 and TRBJ1-1; no clear D. V was cut by 4 bases and J by 5 bases, with 11 bases left in between. The CDR3 is made up of 13 amino acids. CDR1 is MNHEY, CDR2 SVGEGT, per germline. Here the CDR3 reads CASSSPYSTEAFF. DNA for the CDR3: TGTGCCAGCAGTTCCCCCTATAGTACTGAAGCTTTCTTT.